This T cell receptor (beta chain) was sequenced during a study of Ad26.COV2.S vaccination and SARS-CoV-2 variants. The wider study: Administration of Ad26.COV2.S was intramuscular, either once or twice 56 days apart.

From germline, CDR1 is MNHEY and CDR2 SVGAGI. The ends were cut back, 5 bases at V and 2 bases at J, with 10 bases in the middle. CDR3 length equals 14 residues. This sample's treatment: roughly 18 received Ad26.COV2.S at low or high dose, single or two shots; 5 received placebo; per-sample allocation not given. Day 63 following the first vaccine or placebo injection was when the samples were taken. As regards this clone: No antigen is known for it.

Findings and caveats of the study: Spike-specific CD8+ and CD4+ T cell responses reportedly showed substantial breadth after vaccination.

Only in-frame clones appear in the TCRdb table, and some are missing; sequencing was by immunoSEQ multiplex PCR. The table includes 400,000 to 450,000 clones, 92% detected once. The sequenced sample was peripheral blood, obtained in a trial of Ad26.COV2.S vaccine versus placebo. This sequence joins TRBV6-5 and TRBJ1-5; D ambiguous. This TCR was sampled from a person aged 18 to 65 who received the Ad26.COV2.S COVID-19 vaccine or a placebo. In DNA, the CDR3 is TGTGCCAGCAGTCCCCGGGCAGGCAATCAGCCCCAGCATTTT. It is translated as CASSPRAGNQPQHF.